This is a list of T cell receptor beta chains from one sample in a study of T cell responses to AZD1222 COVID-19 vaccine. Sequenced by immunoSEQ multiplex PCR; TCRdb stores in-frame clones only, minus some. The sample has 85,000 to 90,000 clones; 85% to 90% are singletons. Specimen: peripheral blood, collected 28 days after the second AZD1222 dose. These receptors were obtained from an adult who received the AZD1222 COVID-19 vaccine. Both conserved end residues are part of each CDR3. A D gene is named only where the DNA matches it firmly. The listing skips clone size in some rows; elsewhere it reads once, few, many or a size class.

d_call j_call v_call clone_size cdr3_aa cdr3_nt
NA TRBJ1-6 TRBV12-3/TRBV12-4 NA CASSRTGYSPLHF TGTGCCAGCAGCAGAACAGGGTATTCACCCCTCCACTTT
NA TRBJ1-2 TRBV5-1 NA CASSLGVLF TGCGCCAGCAGCTTGGGGGTCCTCTTC
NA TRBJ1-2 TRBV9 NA CASSVEGGSYGYTF TGTGCCAGCAGCGTAGAAGGCGGCAGCTATGGCTACACCTTC
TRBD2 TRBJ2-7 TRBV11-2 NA CASSLVGTRKNEQYF TGTGCCAGCAGCTTAGTTGGGACTAGGAAGAACGAGCAGTACTTC
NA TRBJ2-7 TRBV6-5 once CATQLAGGPSYEQYF TGTGCCACCCAACTCGCGGGTGGTCCCTCCTACGAGCAGTACTTC
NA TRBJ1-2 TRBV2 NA CASSETGDGYTF TGTGCCAGCAGTGAAACCGGGGATGGCTACACCTTC
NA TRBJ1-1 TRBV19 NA CASSISLRTEAFF TGTGCCAGTAGTATTAGCCTTCGGACTGAAGCTTTCTTT
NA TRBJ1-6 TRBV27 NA CASSLIGGYNNSPLHF TGTGCCAGCAGTTTAATCGGAGGGTATAATAATTCACCCCTCCACTTT
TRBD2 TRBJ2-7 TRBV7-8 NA CASSWGGGSYEQYF TGTGCCAGCAGCTGGGGCGGGGGTTCCTACGAGCAGTACTTC
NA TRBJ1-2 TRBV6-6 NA CASSRSTGGAGYTF TGTGCCAGCAGTCGATCGACAGGTGGGGCTGGCTACACCTTC
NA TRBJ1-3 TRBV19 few CASSEPSGNTIYF TGTGCCAGTTCAGAGCCCTCTGGAAACACCATATATTTT
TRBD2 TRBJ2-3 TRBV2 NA CASSEVVAGGRSNTDTQYF TGTGCCAGCAGTGAAGTGGTAGCGGGGGGTCGTTCTAACACAGATACGCAGTATTTT
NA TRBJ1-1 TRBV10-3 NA CAISDTQDGNTEAFF TGTGCCATCAGCGATACACAGGACGGGAACACTGAAGCTTTCTTT
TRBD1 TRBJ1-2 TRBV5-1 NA CASSPIHGTGAYGYTF TGCGCCAGCAGCCCAATCCATGGGACAGGAGCCTATGGCTACACCTTC
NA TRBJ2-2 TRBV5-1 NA CASSLSLQGVPQRAGELFF TGCGCCAGCAGCTTGAGTTTACAGGGAGTTCCCCAACGGGCCGGGGAGCTGTTTTTT